This TCR beta chain is from a study of blood T cell repertoires in COVID-19. This clone was recorded a few times. The same CDR3 arises from other DNA sequences in this sample as well. TCRdb's table, derived via immunoSEQ multiplex PCR, lists solely in-frame clones and lacks some. This table has 80,000 to 100,000 clones, 80% appearing once. The CDR3 spans 14 residues. Per germline, CDR1 SGHKS and CDR2 YYEKEE (reference sequence). Losses at the gene ends were 2 bases for V and 6 bases for J; bases not matched to a gene: 3. V gene TRBV5-5 combines with J gene TRBJ2-3, with 10 nucleotides matching TRBD2. The sequenced material came from peripheral blood. The sequence was obtained from a woman in her sixties or seventies with acute or convalescent COVID-19. In DNA form, the CDR3 reads TGTGCCAGCAGCTTCCTAGCGGGAGTCGATACGCAGTATTTT. Amino acid sequence: CASSFLAGVDTQYF.